This T cell receptor beta chain was observed in a study of T-cell memory formation after mild COVID-19. Study-level background: TCR clusters were mostly donor specific. Overall study results and limits: Of the contracting clones, CD4+ ones lay mainly in CM and EM, and CD8+ ones in EMRA. Clones contracting over day 15 to 85 were CD4/CD8 balanced, with later expanders leaning CD4+. Memory from before infection featured some responding clones, which suggests cross-reactive memory joined.

The CDR3 is 13 amino acids. CDR1 is SGHDN and CDR2 is FVKESK in the germline V gene. Deletions cut 1 base from V and 2 bases from J, with 0 bases between. TCRdb called the 5' RACE reads again in MiXCR, with one record for every CDR3 protein. The data show about 270,000 distinct CDR3 sequences, under 20% seen once. Regarding this clonotype: Its antigen is undetermined.

This chain joins TRBV14 and TRBJ2-6; D gene ambiguous. The sequenced sample was PBMCs or a T cell subset sorted from them (not recorded which). This sequence originates from a man aged 18-30 years who had mild COVID-19 (a few samples of this study predate the infection). Cell type and time point are not known. The CDR3 nucleotides read TGTGCCAGCAGCCAAGCTGGGGCCAACGTCCTGACTTTC. Translating gives CASSQAGANVLTF.